The clone carrying this TCR beta chain was recorded many times. This record comes from a study of neurological immune-mediated disorders. This CDR3 is built from 15 residues. V shed 2 bases, J shed 4 bases, and the junction held 4 bases outside the gene matches. Germline CDR1 reads DFQATT; CDR2 reads SNEGSKA (reference sequence). The cDNA was generated through 5'RACE incorporating 10-nucleotide random UMIs. TCRdb called the 5' RACE reads again in MiXCR, with one record for every CDR3 protein. The sample holds 55,000 to 60,000 distinct CDR3 sequences, around 3.4% seen once. V is TRBV20-1 and J is TRBJ2-1; 11 positions match TRBD2. Specimen: PBMCs. The clonotype originates from a woman in her thirties with multiple sclerosis. CDR3 loop: CSARFLAGGYNEQFF. The CDR3, as DNA: TGCAGTGCTAGATTTCTAGCGGGGGGATACAATGAGCAGTTCTTC.